This T cell receptor beta chain was obtained from a study of lymphopenia after photon versus proton radiotherapy. Study-level points and caveats: A bigger post-nadir fall in TCR diversity correlated inversely with survival time in deceased patients.

The V end lost 4 bases, the J end lost 9 bases, and 13 bases lay between the germline ends. Germline V gene data show CDR1 as LGHNA and CDR2 as YSLEER. This CDR3 comprises 12 residues. Of note for this clone: As yet, its antigen is unknown.

Generated by immunoSEQ multiplex PCR, the TCRdb table keeps only in-frame clones and is missing some. Of tens of thousands of clones detected, approximately 90% appear once; the ten largest clones hold roughly 11%. The source material was peripheral blood, sampled from a patient treated with proton-based radiotherapy. The rearrangement links TRBV4-3 to TRBJ2-7; TRBD1 might be the D (7 bases). The TCR sequence derives from a man aged 80 or over with esophageal cancer. For the CDR3, the DNA is TGCGCCAGCAGCCTCTCAGGGGGGCGGCAGTACTTC. Translating it yields CASSLSGGRQYF.